The subject of this entry is one TCR beta chain. The sample belongs to a study of blood T cell repertoires in COVID-19. Study as a whole: Samples representing acute and convalescent COVID-19 were sourced from the United States, Italy and Spain. In each case, the material was cDNA or gDNA derived from T cells, B-cell-depleted T cells, or PBMCs.

Germline trimming cut 1 base from V and 4 bases from J; bases unmatched to any gene: 2. The CDR3 covers 15 residues. Germline CDR1 is LNHNV and CDR2 is YYDKDF (reference sequence). Under the authors' procedure: Amplification of reference gene primers provided the estimated nucleated cell counts. Using immunoSEQ multiplex PCR, the repertoire was profiled, and TCRdb retains in-frame clones only, with some absent. V and J calls and clone size are as listed in that table; D and trimming were resolved from the DNA. The repertoire holds approximately 400,000 clones, roughly 90% seen once, with 0.95% to 1.5% in the top ten.

The chain is built from TRBV15 and TRBJ1-5; 9 bases fit TRBD1. The sequenced sample was peripheral blood. The TCR comes from a man between 35 and 55 years old with acute or convalescent COVID-19. The CDR3 protein is CATSRGGQGNQPQHF. DNA of the CDR3: TGTGCCACCAGCAGAGGGGGACAGGGTAATCAGCCCCAGCATTTT.